The sequence of this TCR beta chain was determined in a study of blood T cell repertoires in COVID-19. The wider study: Nucleic acid was either cDNA or gDNA, and it came from T cells, B-cell-depleted T cells, or PBMCs.

The CDR3 consists of 15 residues. V lost 6 bases and J lost 7; bases outside the gene matches: 8. Germline CDR1 SNHLY, CDR2 FYNNEI. The authors' processing: Reference gene primer amplification in the assay estimated nucleated cell counts. The method was immunoSEQ multiplex PCR; TCRdb's version includes in-frame clones alone and lacks a portion of them. V and J calls and clone size are copied from that table; D and trimming were computed from the DNA. Among more than 90,000 clones listed, about 85% were seen once. Sequencing was carried out using peripheral blood. The origin of this receptor is an elderly man with acute or convalescent COVID-19. J is TRBJ2-1 and V is TRBV2; TRBD2 agrees at 11 bases. The CDR3 here is CASRVLAGVSNEQFF. For the CDR3, the DNA is TGTGCCAGCAGGGTACTAGCGGGAGTGTCAAATGAGCAGTTCTTC.